Detailed here is one T cell receptor beta chain. This CDR3 is 15 amino acids long. Germline V gives CDR1 KGHSH, CDR2 LQKENI. The V and J ends lost 4 bases and 4 bases respectively, with 17 bases between them. In the study's own analysis: Scientists estimated how many nucleated cells there were by amplifying reference gene primers. The method was immunoSEQ multiplex PCR; TCRdb's version includes in-frame clones alone and lacks a portion of them. V, J and clone size reflect that table, while D and trimming were determined from the DNA. This sample has around 180,000 clones, with about 83% found just once. This entry comes from a study of blood T cell repertoires in COVID-19. About the research overall: Both acute and convalescent COVID-19 samples were obtained from the United States, Italy and Spain.

V gene TRBV18 combines with J gene TRBJ2-7; TRBD1 is a possible D gene (7 bases). The sequenced material came from peripheral blood. This TCR was sampled from a human donor in a cohort sampled during active COVID-19. CDR3 amino acids: CASSRNAGGQYEQYF. CDR3 nucleotide sequence: TGTGCCAGCTCACGTAACGCCGGGGGACAGTACGAGCAGTACTTC.